The rows below give T cell receptor beta chains drawn from one sample of a study of cytomegalovirus exposure and HLA in healthy donors. Data came from immunoSEQ multiplex PCR; TCRdb stores just in-frame clones and leaves some out. Counted here are about 170,000 clones, approximately 85% occurring once; the ten biggest clones make up over 2%. Source material: PBMCs. These receptors all stem from a man aged 25 to 40 in good health and CMV-seropositive. The CDR3 runs from the conserved cysteine through the conserved F or W. A D gene is named only where the DNA matches it firmly. Rows may omit the clone size; those that give it use once, few, many or a size class.

j_gene: TRBJ1-2; v_gene: TRBV5-6; abundance: NA; d_gene: NA; CDR3nt: TGTGCCAGCAGCTTGAGCCATGGCTACACCTTC; CDR3aa: CASSLSHGYTF
j_gene: TRBJ2-7; v_gene: TRBV7-2; abundance: few; d_gene: NA; CDR3nt: TGTGCCAGCAGCTTAGGTCCCGACAGCCCCTTTGAGCAGTACTTC; CDR3aa: CASSLGPDSPFEQYF
j_gene: TRBJ2-2; v_gene: TRBV27; abundance: NA; d_gene: NA; CDR3nt: TGTGCCAGCAGTCACTATCGTGAGACCGGGGAGCTGTTTTTT; CDR3aa: CASSHYRETGELFF
j_gene: TRBJ2-7; v_gene: TRBV7-9; abundance: NA; d_gene: TRBD1; CDR3nt: TGTTCCAGCAGCCCCGGGACAGCCTACGAGCAGTACTTC; CDR3aa: CSSSPGTAYEQYF
j_gene: TRBJ1-2; v_gene: TRBV29-1; abundance: once; d_gene: NA; CDR3nt: TGCAGCGTTGAAGAGTCAGCGAGGTTGGGCTACACCTTC; CDR3aa: CSVEESARLGYTF
j_gene: TRBJ2-3; v_gene: TRBV19; abundance: few; d_gene: TRBD2; CDR3nt: TGTGCCAGTAGGCTAGCGGGTTCCACAGATACGCAGTATTTT; CDR3aa: CASRLAGSTDTQYF
j_gene: TRBJ2-4; v_gene: TRBV6-1; abundance: NA; d_gene: NA; CDR3nt: TGTGCCAGCAGTGGGCAGGTAGCCAAAAACATTCAGTACTTC; CDR3aa: CASSGQVAKNIQYF
j_gene: TRBJ2-1; v_gene: TRBV7-9; abundance: NA; d_gene: TRBD2; CDR3nt: TGTTCCAGCAGCTTTGAGACTAGCGGGAGGGCCAAGTGGGAAGAGCAGTTCTTC; CDR3aa: CSSSFETSGRAKWEEQFF
j_gene: TRBJ2-3; v_gene: TRBV9; abundance: NA; d_gene: NA; CDR3nt: TGTGCCAGCAGTTCCGCAGGGACAGATACGCAGTATTTT; CDR3aa: CASSSAGTDTQYF
j_gene: TRBJ2-2; v_gene: TRBV5-5; abundance: few; d_gene: TRBD2; CDR3nt: TGTGCCAGCAGCTTAGCGGGAGGGCCAGGGGCGAACACCGGGGAGCTGTTTTTT; CDR3aa: CASSLAGGPGANTGELFF
j_gene: TRBJ2-1; v_gene: TRBV5-4; abundance: once; d_gene: TRBD2; CDR3nt: TGTGCCAGCAGCGCGTCGACTAGCGGGAGGGGTTTTTCCTACAATGAGCAGTTCTTC; CDR3aa: CASSASTSGRGFSYNEQFF
j_gene: TRBJ2-1; v_gene: TRBV9; abundance: once; d_gene: TRBD2; CDR3nt: TGTGCCAGCAGCAAGCGGGGCCTAGCGGGGGACAATGAGCAGTTCTTC; CDR3aa: CASSKRGLAGDNEQFF
j_gene: TRBJ2-7; v_gene: TRBV5-1; abundance: once; d_gene: NA; CDR3nt: TGCGCCAGCAGCTTGGAACAGGGAATTGTCCGAACCTACGAGCAGTACTTC; CDR3aa: CASSLEQGIVRTYEQYF
j_gene: TRBJ2-3; v_gene: TRBV27; abundance: NA; d_gene: NA; CDR3nt: TGTGCCAGCAGTTTTTTAGACAAACGGGATACGCAGTATTTT; CDR3aa: CASSFLDKRDTQYF
j_gene: TRBJ1-3; v_gene: TRBV2; abundance: NA; d_gene: NA; CDR3nt: TGTGCCAGCACCGAGGGAGGAACTGGAAACACCATATATTTT; CDR3aa: CASTEGGTGNTIYF
j_gene: TRBJ2-1; v_gene: TRBV9; abundance: NA; d_gene: TRBD2; CDR3nt: TGTGCCAGCAGCGTTCTAACGGGAGGGGTGGATGAGCAGTTCTTC; CDR3aa: CASSVLTGGVDEQFF
j_gene: TRBJ2-3; v_gene: TRBV6-5; abundance: NA; d_gene: TRBD2; CDR3nt: TGTGCCAGCAGTTACTCTAGCGGGAGTTTAGCAGATACGCAGTATTTT; CDR3aa: CASSYSSGSLADTQYF
j_gene: TRBJ1-4; v_gene: TRBV5-5; abundance: NA; d_gene: NA; CDR3nt: TGTGCCAGCATCTTCGGGGAGGGTACAACTAATGAAAAACTGTTTTTT; CDR3aa: CASIFGEGTTNEKLFF
j_gene: TRBJ1-2; v_gene: TRBV5-4; abundance: NA; d_gene: TRBD1; CDR3nt: TGTGCCAGCAGCTTCGGGGGACAGGGAAGTAGTTTAGAGGGCTACACCTTC; CDR3aa: CASSFGGQGSSLEGYTF
j_gene: TRBJ1-5; v_gene: TRBV6-5; abundance: NA; d_gene: TRBD1; CDR3nt: TGTGCCAGCAGTTTAGTACAGGGGGGGGGTCAGCCCCAGCATTTT; CDR3aa: CASSLVQGGGQPQHF
j_gene: TRBJ2-5; v_gene: TRBV6-5; abundance: NA; d_gene: NA; CDR3nt: TGTGCCAGCAGTTACTCTGCCAGGGGAACGGAGACCCAGTACTTC; CDR3aa: CASSYSARGTETQYF
j_gene: TRBJ2-3; v_gene: TRBV5-1; abundance: few; d_gene: NA; CDR3nt: TGCGCCAGCACGACTGCGGGGACAGATACGCAGTATTTT; CDR3aa: CASTTAGTDTQYF
j_gene: TRBJ2-7; v_gene: TRBV6-1; abundance: NA; d_gene: TRBD2; CDR3nt: TGTGCCAGCAGTCCCTCTAGCGGGGGGACCTACGAGCAGTACTTC; CDR3aa: CASSPSSGGTYEQYF
j_gene: TRBJ2-2; v_gene: TRBV11-2; abundance: once; d_gene: NA; CDR3nt: TGTGCCAGCAGCCCAGCGAGGAACACCGGGGAGCTGTTTTTT; CDR3aa: CASSPARNTGELFF
j_gene: TRBJ2-1; v_gene: TRBV5-1; abundance: NA; d_gene: NA; CDR3nt: TGCGCCAGCAGCCCTGCGGTAGCGGCCAATGAGCAGTTCTTC; CDR3aa: CASSPAVAANEQFF
j_gene: TRBJ2-1; v_gene: TRBV7-2; abundance: once; d_gene: NA; CDR3nt: TGTGCCAGCAGCTTATACGGGGGAGAGTTCTTC; CDR3aa: CASSLYGGEFF
j_gene: TRBJ2-1; v_gene: TRBV29-1; abundance: NA; d_gene: TRBD1; CDR3nt: TGCAGCGTTGGACAGGGCTATGAGCAGTTCTTC; CDR3aa: CSVGQGYEQFF
j_gene: TRBJ2-7; v_gene: TRBV11-2; abundance: NA; d_gene: TRBD2; CDR3nt: TGTGCCAGCAGCCCGGAATTTAGCGGGAGTAGGAACGAGCAGTACTTC; CDR3aa: CASSPEFSGSRNEQYF
j_gene: TRBJ1-5; v_gene: TRBV10-2; abundance: NA; d_gene: TRBD1; CDR3nt: TGCGCCAGCAGCCCCTCAGACAGGGTGCAGCCCCAGCATTTT; CDR3aa: CASSPSDRVQPQHF
j_gene: TRBJ2-4; v_gene: TRBV28; abundance: NA; d_gene: NA; CDR3nt: TGTGCCAGCAGTACGGGGGTATTAGCCAAAAACATTCAGTACTTC; CDR3aa: CASSTGVLAKNIQYF
j_gene: TRBJ2-2; v_gene: TRBV7-3; abundance: NA; d_gene: NA; CDR3nt: TGTGCCAGCAGCTTAGTAGCGGAGGGCGACACCGGGGAGCTGTTTTTT; CDR3aa: CASSLVAEGDTGELFF
j_gene: TRBJ1-2; v_gene: TRBV9; abundance: NA; d_gene: NA; CDR3nt: TGTGCCAGCGGTACGGGGGTCTATGGCTACACCTTC; CDR3aa: CASGTGVYGYTF
j_gene: TRBJ2-1; v_gene: TRBV6-1; abundance: NA; d_gene: NA; CDR3nt: TGTGCCAGCAGTGCCGCCCTCCGGGGAGAGCAGTTCTTC; CDR3aa: CASSAALRGEQFF
j_gene: TRBJ2-1; v_gene: TRBV7-6; abundance: few; d_gene: TRBD2; CDR3nt: TGTGCCAGCAGCTTAGCCCCCGGGGGGGGAGAAGGCAATGAGCAGTTCTTC; CDR3aa: CASSLAPGGGEGNEQFF
j_gene: TRBJ1-2; v_gene: TRBV2; abundance: NA; d_gene: NA; CDR3nt: TGTGCCAGCCGCCAGGGCTTCTATGGCTACACCTTC; CDR3aa: CASRQGFYGYTF
j_gene: TRBJ2-5; v_gene: TRBV29-1; abundance: NA; d_gene: NA; CDR3nt: TGCAGCGTTGAAACCGCTAACGGCCAAGAGACCCAGTACTTC; CDR3aa: CSVETANGQETQYF
j_gene: TRBJ2-7; v_gene: TRBV18; abundance: NA; d_gene: NA; CDR3nt: TGTGCCAGCTCGGGGTTGGCGGCGGGGCCATTCGAGCAGTACTTC; CDR3aa: CASSGLAAGPFEQYF
j_gene: TRBJ1-1; v_gene: TRBV2; abundance: NA; d_gene: NA; CDR3nt: TGTGCCAGCGGATGGGGGGACACTGAAGCTTTCTTT; CDR3aa: CASGWGDTEAFF
j_gene: TRBJ2-5; v_gene: TRBV2; abundance: NA; d_gene: NA; CDR3nt: TGTGCCAGCAGTGGCCAGGGTCCGCAAATAGAGACCCAGTACTTC; CDR3aa: CASSGQGPQIETQYF
j_gene: TRBJ1-2; v_gene: TRBV7-6; abundance: NA; d_gene: NA; CDR3nt: TGTGCCAGCAGTTTAGGAGGGGGGGACTATGGCTACACCTTC; CDR3aa: CASSLGGGDYGYTF
j_gene: TRBJ1-5; v_gene: TRBV7-2; abundance: NA; d_gene: NA; CDR3nt: TGTGCCAGCAGCCCCGGGGGGGAGTATCAGCCCCAGCATTTT; CDR3aa: CASSPGGEYQPQHF
j_gene: TRBJ2-5; v_gene: TRBV5-1; abundance: NA; d_gene: TRBD1; CDR3nt: TGCGCCAGCAGCATAGGGACAGGGGGAGAGACCCAGTACTTC; CDR3aa: CASSIGTGGETQYF
j_gene: TRBJ2-2; v_gene: TRBV2; abundance: NA; d_gene: NA; CDR3nt: TGTGCCAGCAGTGTTGGGACTGGGAGCACCGGGGAGCTGTTTTTT; CDR3aa: CASSVGTGSTGELFF
j_gene: TRBJ2-3; v_gene: TRBV27; abundance: NA; d_gene: TRBD2; CDR3nt: TGTGCCAGCAGTTTATTCGGGACTAGCCCACTCCGAGGAAGGGGCACAGATACGCAGTATTTT; CDR3aa: CASSLFGTSPLRGRGTDTQYF
j_gene: TRBJ2-5; v_gene: TRBV18; abundance: NA; d_gene: NA; CDR3nt: TGTGCCAGCTCACCACAAAAAGCGGAGACCCAGTACTTC; CDR3aa: CASSPQKAETQYF
j_gene: TRBJ2-5; v_gene: TRBV9; abundance: NA; d_gene: TRBD1; CDR3nt: TGTGCCAGCAGCGCAGGGACAGGTCCTCAAGAGACCCAGTACTTC; CDR3aa: CASSAGTGPQETQYF
j_gene: TRBJ1-2; v_gene: TRBV5-6; abundance: NA; d_gene: TRBD1; CDR3nt: TGTGCCAGCAGATTTAGCGGGACAGGGGGAGGCTACACCTTC; CDR3aa: CASRFSGTGGGYTF
j_gene: TRBJ2-3; v_gene: TRBV5-6; abundance: NA; d_gene: NA; CDR3nt: TGTGCCAGCAGCCCCGGGGTCTTTAGCACAGATACGCAGTATTTT; CDR3aa: CASSPGVFSTDTQYF
j_gene: TRBJ2-1; v_gene: TRBV6-1; abundance: NA; d_gene: TRBD1; CDR3nt: TGTGCCAGCCGGGGACAGCCCTACAATGAGCAGTTCTTC; CDR3aa: CASRGQPYNEQFF
j_gene: TRBJ1-3; v_gene: TRBV7-2; abundance: NA; d_gene: TRBD1; CDR3nt: TGTGCCAGCAGCTCAGACAGGGGGCCTGGAAACACCATATATTTT; CDR3aa: CASSSDRGPGNTIYF
j_gene: TRBJ1-2; v_gene: TRBV7-9; abundance: once; d_gene: TRBD1; CDR3nt: TGTGCCAGCGGGATCCACCGGGACAGGTCCTATGGCTACACCTTC; CDR3aa: CASGIHRDRSYGYTF
j_gene: TRBJ2-1; v_gene: TRBV4-1; abundance: once; d_gene: TRBD2; CDR3nt: TGCGCCAGCAGCCAACCGGGACTAGCGGATCGATACAATGAGCAGTTCTTC; CDR3aa: CASSQPGLADRYNEQFF
j_gene: TRBJ2-4; v_gene: TRBV5-1; abundance: NA; d_gene: NA; CDR3nt: TGCGCCAGCAGCTTACCAGATCTAGCCAAAAACATTCAGTACTTC; CDR3aa: CASSLPDLAKNIQYF
j_gene: TRBJ2-1; v_gene: TRBV6-4; abundance: NA; d_gene: NA; CDR3nt: TGTGCCAGCCCGAGGCCCGGATACTCCTACAATGAGCAGTTCTTC; CDR3aa: CASPRPGYSYNEQFF
j_gene: TRBJ2-1; v_gene: TRBV7-2; abundance: NA; d_gene: TRBD2; CDR3nt: TGTGCCAGCAGCGCCGCGGGAGTCCCCTACAATGAGCAGTTCTTC; CDR3aa: CASSAAGVPYNEQFF